The clone carrying this T cell receptor (beta chain) showed up just a few times. These data belong to a study of T-cell memory formation after mild COVID-19. Each CDR3 protein is one row after TCRdb ran MiXCR on the 5' RACE reads. This table has around 250,000 distinct CDR3 sequences, approximately 15% appearing once. The germline gives CDR1 MNHEY, CDR2 SMNVEV (reference sequence). The CDR3 is 14 residues long. V was pared by 8 bases and J by 6 bases, with 14 bases between. Sequencing used PBMCs or a T cell subset sorted from them (not recorded which). The chain links TRBV27 to TRBJ1-6; no clear D. This sequence was found in an adult woman who had mild COVID-19 (a few samples of this study predate the infection). Cell type and time point are not known. The CDR3 protein is CASRRPESNSPLHF. The CDR3 nucleotides are TGTGCCAGCCGGCGGCCAGAGAGTAATTCACCCCTCCACTTT.